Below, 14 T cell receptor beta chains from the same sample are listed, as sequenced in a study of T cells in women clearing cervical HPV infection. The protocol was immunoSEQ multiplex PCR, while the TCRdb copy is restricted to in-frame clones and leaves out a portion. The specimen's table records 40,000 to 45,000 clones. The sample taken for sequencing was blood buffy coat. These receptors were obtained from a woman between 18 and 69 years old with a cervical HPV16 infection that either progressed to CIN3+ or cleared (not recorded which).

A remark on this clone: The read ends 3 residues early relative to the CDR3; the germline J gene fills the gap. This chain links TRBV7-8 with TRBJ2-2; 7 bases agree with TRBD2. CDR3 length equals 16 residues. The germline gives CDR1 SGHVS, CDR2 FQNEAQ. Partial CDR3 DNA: TGTGCCAGCAGCCCACAACGACCGCCAGGGAGGGAAAAG. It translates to CASSPQRPPGREK. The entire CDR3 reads CASSPQRPPGREKLFF.

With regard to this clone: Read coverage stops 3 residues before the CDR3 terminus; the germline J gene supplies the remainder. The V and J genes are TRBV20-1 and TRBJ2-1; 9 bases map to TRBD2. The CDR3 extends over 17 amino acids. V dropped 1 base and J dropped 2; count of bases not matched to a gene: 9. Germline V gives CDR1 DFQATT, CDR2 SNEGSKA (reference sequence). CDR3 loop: CSARVFHSGRTYNEQFF. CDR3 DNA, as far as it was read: TGCAGTGCTAGAGTTTTTCATAGCGGGAGAACCTACAATGAG.

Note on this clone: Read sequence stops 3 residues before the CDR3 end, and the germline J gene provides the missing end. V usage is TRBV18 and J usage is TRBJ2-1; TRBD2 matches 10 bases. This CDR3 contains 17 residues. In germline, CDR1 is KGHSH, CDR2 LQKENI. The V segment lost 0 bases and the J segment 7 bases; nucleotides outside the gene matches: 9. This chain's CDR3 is CASSPPGIAGGFNEQFF. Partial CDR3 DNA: TGTGCCAGCTCACCACCGGGAATAGCGGGAGGATTTAATGAG.

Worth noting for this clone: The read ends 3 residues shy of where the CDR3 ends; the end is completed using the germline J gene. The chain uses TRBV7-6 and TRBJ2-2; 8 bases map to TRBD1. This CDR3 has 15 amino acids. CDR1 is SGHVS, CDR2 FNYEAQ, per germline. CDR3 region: CASSLASGGPEKLFF. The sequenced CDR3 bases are TGTGCCAGCAGCTTAGCGTCAGGGGGCCCTGAAAAG.

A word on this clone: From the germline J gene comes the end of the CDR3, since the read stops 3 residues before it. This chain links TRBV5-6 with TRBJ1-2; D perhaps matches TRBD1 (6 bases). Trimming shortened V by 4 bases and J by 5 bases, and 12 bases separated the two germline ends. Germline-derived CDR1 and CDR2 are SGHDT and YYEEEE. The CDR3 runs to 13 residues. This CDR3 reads CASSQQGPYGYTF. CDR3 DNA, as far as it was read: TGTGCCAGCAGCCAACAGGGCCCTTATGGC.

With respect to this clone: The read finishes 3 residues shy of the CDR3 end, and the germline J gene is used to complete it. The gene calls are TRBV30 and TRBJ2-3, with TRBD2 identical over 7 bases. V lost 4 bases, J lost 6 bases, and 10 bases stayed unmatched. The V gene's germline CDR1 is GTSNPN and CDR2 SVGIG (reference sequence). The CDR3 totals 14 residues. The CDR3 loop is CAWMGLRGTDTQYF. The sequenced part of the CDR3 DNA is TGTGCCTGGATGGGGTTGCGGGGGACGGATACG. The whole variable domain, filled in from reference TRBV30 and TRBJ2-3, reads SQTIHQWPATLVQPVGSPLSLECTVEGTSNPNLYWYRQAAGRGLQLLFYSVGIGQISSEVPQNLSASRPQDRQFILSSKKLLLSDSGFYLCAWMGLRGTDTQYFGPGTRLTVL.

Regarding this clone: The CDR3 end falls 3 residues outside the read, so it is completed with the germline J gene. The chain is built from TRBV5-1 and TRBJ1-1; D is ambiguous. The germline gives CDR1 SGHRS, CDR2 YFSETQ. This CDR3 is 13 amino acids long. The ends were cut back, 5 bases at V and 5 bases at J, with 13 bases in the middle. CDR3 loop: CASRRQGSTEAFF. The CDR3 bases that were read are TGCGCCAGCAGACGACAAGGGTCTACTGAA.

Partial CDR3 DNA: TGTGCCAGCTCACCCCTACCGGGACAGACTAATGAAAAG. It translates to CASSPLPGQTNEK. The whole CDR3 is CASSPLPGQTNEKLFF. The rearrangement uses TRBV18 and TRBJ2-2, with TRBD1 identical over 7 bases. The read terminates 3 residues ahead of where the CDR3 ends, so the germline J gene completes it. The germline gives CDR1 KGHSH, CDR2 LQKENI. This CDR3 contains 16 residues. The variable domain in full, completed from reference TRBV18 and TRBJ2-2, reads NAGVMQNPRHLVRRRGQEARLRCSPMKGHSHVYWYRQLPEEGLKFMVYLQKENIIDESGMPKERFSAEFPKEGPSILRIQQVVRGDSAAYFCASSPLPGQTNEKLFFGEGSRLTVL.

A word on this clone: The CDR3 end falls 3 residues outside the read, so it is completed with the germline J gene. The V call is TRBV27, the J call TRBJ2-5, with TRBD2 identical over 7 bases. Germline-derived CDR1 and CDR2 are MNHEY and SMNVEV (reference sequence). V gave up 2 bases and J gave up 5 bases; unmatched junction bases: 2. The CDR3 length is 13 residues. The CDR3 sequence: CASSLRGVETQYF. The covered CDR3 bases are TGTGCCAGCAGTTTACGGGGGGTTGAGACC.

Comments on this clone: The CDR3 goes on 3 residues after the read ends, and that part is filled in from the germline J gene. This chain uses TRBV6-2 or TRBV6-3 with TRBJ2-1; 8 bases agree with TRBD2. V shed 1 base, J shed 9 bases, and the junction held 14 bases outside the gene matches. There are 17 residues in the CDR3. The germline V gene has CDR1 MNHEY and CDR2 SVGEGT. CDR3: CASSYFRGTRGSGEQFF. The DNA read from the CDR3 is TGTGCCAGCAGTTACTTCCGCGGGACTAGGGGTTCGGGTGAG.

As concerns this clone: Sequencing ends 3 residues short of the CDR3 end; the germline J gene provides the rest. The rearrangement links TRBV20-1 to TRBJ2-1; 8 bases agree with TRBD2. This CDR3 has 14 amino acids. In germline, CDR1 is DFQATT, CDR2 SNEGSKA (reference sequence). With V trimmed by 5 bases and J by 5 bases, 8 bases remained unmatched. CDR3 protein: CSAASGRVHNEQFF. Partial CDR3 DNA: TGCAGTGCTGCAAGCGGGAGAGTCCACAATGAG.

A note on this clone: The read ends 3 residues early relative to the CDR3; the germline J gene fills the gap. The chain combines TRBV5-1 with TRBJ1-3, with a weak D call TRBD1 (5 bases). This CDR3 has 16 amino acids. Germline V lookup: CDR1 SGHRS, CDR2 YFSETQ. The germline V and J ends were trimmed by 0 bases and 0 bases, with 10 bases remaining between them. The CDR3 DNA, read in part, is TGCGCCAGCAGCTTGGGACAGTCGAACTCTGGAAACACC. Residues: CASSLGQSNSGNT. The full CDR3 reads CASSLGQSNSGNTIYF.

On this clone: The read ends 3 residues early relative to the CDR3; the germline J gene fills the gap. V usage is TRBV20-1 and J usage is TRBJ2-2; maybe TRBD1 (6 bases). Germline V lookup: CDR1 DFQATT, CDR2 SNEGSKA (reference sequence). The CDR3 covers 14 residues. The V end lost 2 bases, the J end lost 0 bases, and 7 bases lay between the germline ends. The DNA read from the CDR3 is TGCAGTGCTAGACCAGGGGCGAACACCGGGGAG. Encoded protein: CSARPGANTGE. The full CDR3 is CSARPGANTGELFF.

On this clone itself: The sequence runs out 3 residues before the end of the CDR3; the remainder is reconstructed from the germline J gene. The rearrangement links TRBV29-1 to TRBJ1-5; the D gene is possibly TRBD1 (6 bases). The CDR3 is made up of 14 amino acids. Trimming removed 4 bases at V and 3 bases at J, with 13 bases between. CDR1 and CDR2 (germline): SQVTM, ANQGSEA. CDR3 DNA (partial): TGCAGCGTTGGTGGTCGGGACATCAATCAGCCC. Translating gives CSVGGRDINQP. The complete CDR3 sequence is CSVGGRDINQPQHF. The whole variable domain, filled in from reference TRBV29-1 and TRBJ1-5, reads SAVISQKPSRDICQRGTSLTIQCQVDSQVTMMFWYRQQPGQSLTLIATANQGSEATYESGFVIDKFPISRPNLTFSTLTVSNMSPEDSSIYLCSVGGRDINQPQHFGDGTRLSIL.